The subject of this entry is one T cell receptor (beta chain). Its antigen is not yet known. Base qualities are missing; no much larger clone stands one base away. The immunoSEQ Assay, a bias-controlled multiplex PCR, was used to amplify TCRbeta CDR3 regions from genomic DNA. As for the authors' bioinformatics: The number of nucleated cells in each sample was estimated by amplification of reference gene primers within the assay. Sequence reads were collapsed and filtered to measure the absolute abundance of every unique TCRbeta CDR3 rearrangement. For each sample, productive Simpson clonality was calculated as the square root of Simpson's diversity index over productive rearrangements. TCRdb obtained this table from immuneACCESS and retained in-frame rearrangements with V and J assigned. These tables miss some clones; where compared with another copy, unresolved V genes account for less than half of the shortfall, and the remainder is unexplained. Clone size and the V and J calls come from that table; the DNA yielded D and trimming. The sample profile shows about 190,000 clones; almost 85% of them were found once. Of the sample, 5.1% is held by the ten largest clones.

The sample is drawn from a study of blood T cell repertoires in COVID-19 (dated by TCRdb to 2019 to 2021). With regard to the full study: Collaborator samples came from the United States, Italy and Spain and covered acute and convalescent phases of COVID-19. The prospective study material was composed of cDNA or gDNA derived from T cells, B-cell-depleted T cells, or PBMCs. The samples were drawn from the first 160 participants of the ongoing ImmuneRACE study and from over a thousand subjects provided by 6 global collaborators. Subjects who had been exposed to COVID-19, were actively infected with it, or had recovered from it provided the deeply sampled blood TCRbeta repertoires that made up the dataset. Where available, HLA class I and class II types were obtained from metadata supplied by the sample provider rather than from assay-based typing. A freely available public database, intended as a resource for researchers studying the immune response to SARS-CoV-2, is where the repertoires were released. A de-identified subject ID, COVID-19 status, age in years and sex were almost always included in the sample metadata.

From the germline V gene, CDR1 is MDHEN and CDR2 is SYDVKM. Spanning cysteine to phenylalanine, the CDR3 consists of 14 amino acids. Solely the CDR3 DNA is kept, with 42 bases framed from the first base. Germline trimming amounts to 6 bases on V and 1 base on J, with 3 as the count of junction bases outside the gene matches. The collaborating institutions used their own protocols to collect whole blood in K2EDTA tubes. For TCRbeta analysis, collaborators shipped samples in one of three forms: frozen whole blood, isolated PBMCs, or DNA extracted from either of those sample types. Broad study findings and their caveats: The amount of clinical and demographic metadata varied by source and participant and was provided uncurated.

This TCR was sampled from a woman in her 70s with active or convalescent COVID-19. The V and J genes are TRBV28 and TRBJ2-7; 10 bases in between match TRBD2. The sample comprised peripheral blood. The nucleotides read TGTGCCAGCAGGCCGACTAGCGGGTCCTACGAGCAGTACTTC. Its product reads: CASRPTSGSYEQYF.